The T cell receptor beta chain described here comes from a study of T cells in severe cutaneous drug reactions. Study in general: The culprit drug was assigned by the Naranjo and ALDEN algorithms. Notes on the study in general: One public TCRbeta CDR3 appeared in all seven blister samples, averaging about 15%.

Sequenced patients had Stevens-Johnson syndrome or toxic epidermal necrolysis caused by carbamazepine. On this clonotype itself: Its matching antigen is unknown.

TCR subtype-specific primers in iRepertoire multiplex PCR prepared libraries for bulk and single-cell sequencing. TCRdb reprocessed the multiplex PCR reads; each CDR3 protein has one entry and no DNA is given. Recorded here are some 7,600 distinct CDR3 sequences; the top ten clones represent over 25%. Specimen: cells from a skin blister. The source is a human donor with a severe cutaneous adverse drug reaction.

CDR3 loop: CASSPATDTQYF. This chain connects TRBV6-2 or TRBV6-3 to TRBJ2-3. Germline loops: CDR1 MNHEY, CDR2 SVGEGT. This CDR3 spans 12 amino acids.